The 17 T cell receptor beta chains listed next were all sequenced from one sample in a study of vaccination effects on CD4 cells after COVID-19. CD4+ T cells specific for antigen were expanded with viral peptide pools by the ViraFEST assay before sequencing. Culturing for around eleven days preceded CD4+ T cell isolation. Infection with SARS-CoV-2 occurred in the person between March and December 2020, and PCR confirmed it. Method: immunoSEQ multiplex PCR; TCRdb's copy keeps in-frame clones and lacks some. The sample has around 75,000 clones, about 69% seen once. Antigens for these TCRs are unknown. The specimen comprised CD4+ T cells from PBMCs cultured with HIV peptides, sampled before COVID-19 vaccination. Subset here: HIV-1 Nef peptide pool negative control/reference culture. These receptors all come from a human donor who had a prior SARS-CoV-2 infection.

This CDR3 reads CASSHRQRSSYEQYF. The CDR3, as DNA: TGTGCCAGCAGCCATAGACAGAGAAGCTCCTACGAGCAGTACTTC. This chain links TRBV6-5 with TRBJ2-7, with D maybe TRBD1 (5 bases). Germline V gene data show CDR1 as MNHEY and CDR2 as SVGAGI. The CDR3 is 15 amino acids. V dropped 6 bases and J dropped 0 bases, with 15 bases sitting between them.

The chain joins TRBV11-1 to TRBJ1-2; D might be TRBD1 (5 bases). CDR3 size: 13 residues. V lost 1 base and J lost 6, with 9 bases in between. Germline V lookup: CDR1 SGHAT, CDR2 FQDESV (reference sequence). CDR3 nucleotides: TGTGCCAGCAGCTTAGATCGACAGAATGGCTACACCTTC. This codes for CASSLDRQNGYTF.

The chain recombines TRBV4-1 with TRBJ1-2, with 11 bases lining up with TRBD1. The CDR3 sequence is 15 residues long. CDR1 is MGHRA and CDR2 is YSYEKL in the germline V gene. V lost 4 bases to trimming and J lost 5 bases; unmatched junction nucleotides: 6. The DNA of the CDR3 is TGCGCCAGCAGCCCCCGTGGACAGGGGGCTTATGGCTACACCTTC. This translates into CASSPRGQGAYGYTF.

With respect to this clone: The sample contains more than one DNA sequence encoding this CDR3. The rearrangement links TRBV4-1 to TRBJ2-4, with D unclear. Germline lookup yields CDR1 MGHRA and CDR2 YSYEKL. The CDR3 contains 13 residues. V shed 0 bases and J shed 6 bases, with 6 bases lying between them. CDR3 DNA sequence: TGCGCCAGCAGCCAAGATCTAGGAAACATTCAGTACTTC. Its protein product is CASSQDLGNIQYF.

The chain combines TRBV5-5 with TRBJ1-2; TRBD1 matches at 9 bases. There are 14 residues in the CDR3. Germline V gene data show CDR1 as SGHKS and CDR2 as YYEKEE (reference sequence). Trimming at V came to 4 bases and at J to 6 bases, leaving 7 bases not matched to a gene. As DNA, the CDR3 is TGTGCCAGCAGCATAGGGACAGGGTTTGATGGCTACACCTTC. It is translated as CASSIGTGFDGYTF.

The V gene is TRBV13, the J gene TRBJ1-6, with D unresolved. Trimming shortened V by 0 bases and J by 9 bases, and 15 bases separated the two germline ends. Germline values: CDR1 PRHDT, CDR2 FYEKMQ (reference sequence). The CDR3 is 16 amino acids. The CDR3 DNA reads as TGTGCCAGCAGCTTAGGCCTGGGCAGAGATACTTCACCCCTCCACTTT. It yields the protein CASSLGLGRDTSPLHF.

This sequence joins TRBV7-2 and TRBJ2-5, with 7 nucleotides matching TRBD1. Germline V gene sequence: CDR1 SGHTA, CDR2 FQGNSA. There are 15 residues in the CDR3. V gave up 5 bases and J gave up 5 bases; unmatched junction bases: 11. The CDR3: CASSPQTGSRETQYF. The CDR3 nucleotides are TGTGCCAGCAGCCCCCAGACAGGGAGTCGGGAGACCCAGTACTTC.

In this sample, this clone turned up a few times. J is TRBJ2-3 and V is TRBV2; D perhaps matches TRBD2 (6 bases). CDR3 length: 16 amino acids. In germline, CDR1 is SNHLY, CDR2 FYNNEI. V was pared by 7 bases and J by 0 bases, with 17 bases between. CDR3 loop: CASNPAGLPSTDTQYF. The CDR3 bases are TGTGCCAGCAACCCCGCGGGGCTACCTAGCACAGATACGCAGTATTTT.

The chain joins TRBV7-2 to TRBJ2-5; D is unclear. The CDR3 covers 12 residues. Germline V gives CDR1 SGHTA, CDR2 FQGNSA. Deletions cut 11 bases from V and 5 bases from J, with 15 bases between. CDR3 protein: CACMTSSETQYF. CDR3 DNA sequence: TGTGCCTGCATGACCAGCAGCGAGACCCAGTACTTC.

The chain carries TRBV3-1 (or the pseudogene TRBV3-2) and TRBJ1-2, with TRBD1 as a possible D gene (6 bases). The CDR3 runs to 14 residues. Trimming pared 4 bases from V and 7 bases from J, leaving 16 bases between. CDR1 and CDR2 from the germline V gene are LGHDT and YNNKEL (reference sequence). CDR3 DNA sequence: TGTGCCAGCAGCCGGGACTCCTCCAGGGGTGGCTACACCTTC. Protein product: CASSRDSSRGGYTF.

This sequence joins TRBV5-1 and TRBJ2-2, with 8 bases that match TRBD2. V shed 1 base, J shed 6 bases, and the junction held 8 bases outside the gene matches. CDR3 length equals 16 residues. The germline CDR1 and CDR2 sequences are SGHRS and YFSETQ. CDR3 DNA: TGCGCCAGCAGCTTGAGGGGGAGCGGGAGCGCCGGGGAGCTGTTTTTT. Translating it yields CASSLRGSGSAGELFF.

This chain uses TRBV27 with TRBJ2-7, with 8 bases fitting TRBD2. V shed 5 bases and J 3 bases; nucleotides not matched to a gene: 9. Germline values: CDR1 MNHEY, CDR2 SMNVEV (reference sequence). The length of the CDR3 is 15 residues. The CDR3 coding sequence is TGTGCCAGCAGTCCAGATCCTGGGACTAGCTACGAGCAGTACTTC. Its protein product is CASSPDPGTSYEQYF.

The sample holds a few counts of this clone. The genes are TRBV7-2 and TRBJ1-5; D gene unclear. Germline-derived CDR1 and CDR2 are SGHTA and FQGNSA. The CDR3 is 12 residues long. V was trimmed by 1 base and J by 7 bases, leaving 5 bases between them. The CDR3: CASSLVSQPQHF. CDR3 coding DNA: TGTGCCAGCAGCTTAGTCTCCCAGCCCCAGCATTTT.

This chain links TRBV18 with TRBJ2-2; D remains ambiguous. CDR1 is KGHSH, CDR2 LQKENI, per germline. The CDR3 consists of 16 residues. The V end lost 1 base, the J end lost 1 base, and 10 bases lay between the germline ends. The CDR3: CASSPLPAGNTGELFF. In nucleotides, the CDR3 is TGTGCCAGCTCACCACTTCCAGCCGGGAACACCGGGGAGCTGTTTTTT.

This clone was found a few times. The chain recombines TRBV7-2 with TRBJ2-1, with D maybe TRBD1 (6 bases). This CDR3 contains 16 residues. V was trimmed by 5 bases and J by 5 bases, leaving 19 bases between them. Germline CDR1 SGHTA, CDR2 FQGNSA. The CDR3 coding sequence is TGTGCCAGCAGCCTACAGGGAAACACAGTGCACAATGAGCAGTTCTTC. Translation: CASSLQGNTVHNEQFF.

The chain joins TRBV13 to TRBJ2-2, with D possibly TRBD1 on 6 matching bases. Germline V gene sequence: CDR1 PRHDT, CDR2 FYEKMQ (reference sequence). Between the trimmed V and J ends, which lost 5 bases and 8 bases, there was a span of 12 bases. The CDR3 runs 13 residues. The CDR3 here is CASSLTGLGELFF. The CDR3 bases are TGTGCCAGCAGCCTCACAGGGCTAGGGGAGCTGTTTTTT.

CDR3 sequence (DNA): TGTGCCAGCAGCTTAGCCCGCGGGGGGGCCGGGGAGCTGTTTTTT. Its protein product is CASSLARGGAGELFF. The rearrangement uses TRBV7-9 and TRBJ2-2; 9 bases align to TRBD2. V shed 0 bases, J shed 6 bases, and the junction held 2 bases outside the gene matches. Germline lookup yields CDR1 SEHNR and CDR2 FQNEAQ (reference sequence). The CDR3 runs 15 residues.